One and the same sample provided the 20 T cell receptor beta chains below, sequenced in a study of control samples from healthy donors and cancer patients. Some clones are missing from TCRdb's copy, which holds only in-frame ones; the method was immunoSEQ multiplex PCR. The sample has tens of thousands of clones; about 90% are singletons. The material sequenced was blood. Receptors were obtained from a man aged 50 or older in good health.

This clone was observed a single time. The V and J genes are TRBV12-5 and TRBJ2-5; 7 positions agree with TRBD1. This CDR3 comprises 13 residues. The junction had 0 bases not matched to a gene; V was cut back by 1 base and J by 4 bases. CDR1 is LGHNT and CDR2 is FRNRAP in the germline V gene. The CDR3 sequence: CASGLGQGETQYF. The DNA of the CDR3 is TGTGCTAGTGGTTTGGGACAGGGAGAGACCCAGTACTTC.

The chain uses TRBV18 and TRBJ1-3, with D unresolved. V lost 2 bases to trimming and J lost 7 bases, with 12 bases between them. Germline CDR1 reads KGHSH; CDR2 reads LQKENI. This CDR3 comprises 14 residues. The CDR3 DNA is TGTGCCAGCTCACCAGAGACTGGGATTAACACCATATATTTT. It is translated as CASSPETGINTIYF.

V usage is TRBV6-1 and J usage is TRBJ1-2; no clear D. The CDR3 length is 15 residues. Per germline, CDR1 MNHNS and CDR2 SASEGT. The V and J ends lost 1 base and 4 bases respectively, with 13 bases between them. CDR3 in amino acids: CASSEGVFSIYGYTF. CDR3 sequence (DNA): TGTGCCAGCAGTGAAGGGGTGTTTTCAATCTATGGCTACACCTTC.

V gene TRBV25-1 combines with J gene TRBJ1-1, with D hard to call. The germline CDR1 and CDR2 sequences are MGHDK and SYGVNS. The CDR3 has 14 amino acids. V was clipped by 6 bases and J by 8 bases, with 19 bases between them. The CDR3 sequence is CASRRAGAQAEAFF. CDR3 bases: TGTGCCAGCAGACGAGCAGGAGCCCAGGCCGAAGCTTTCTTT. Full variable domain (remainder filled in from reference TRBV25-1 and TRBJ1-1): EADIYQTPRYLVIGTGKKITLECSQTMGHDKMYWYQQDPGMELHLIHYSYGVNSTEKGDLSSESTVSRIRTEHFPLTLESARPSHTSQYLCASRRAGAQAEAFFGQGTRLTVV.

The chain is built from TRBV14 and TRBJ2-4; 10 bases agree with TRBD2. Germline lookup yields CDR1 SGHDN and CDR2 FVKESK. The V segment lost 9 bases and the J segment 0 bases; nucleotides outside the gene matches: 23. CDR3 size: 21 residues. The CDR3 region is CASREGAGGPIPDIAKNIQYF. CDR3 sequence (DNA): TGTGCCAGTCGGGAAGGAGCGGGAGGGCCCATACCTGATATAGCCAAAAACATTCAGTACTTC.

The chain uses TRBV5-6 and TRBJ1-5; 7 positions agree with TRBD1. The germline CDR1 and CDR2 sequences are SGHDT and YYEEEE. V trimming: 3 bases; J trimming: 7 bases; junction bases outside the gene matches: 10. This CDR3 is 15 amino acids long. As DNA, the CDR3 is TGTGCCAGCAGCTGGTCCACAGGGGCCGGGCAGCCCCAGCATTTT. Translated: CASSWSTGAGQPQHF. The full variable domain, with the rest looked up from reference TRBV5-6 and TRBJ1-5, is DAGVTQSPTHLIKTRGQQVTLRCSPKSGHDTVSWYQQALGQGPQFIFQYYEEEERQRGNFPDRFSGHQFPNYSSELNVNALLLGDSALYLCASSWSTGAGQPQHFGDGTRLSIL.

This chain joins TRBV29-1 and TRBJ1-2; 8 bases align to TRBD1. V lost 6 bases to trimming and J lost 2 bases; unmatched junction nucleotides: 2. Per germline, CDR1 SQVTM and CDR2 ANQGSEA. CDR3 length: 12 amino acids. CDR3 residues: CSVGQGNYGYTF. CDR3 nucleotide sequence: TGCAGCGTAGGACAGGGCAACTATGGCTACACCTTC.

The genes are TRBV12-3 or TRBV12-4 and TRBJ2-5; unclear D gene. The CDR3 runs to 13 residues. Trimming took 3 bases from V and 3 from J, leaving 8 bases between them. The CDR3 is CASSFPGKETQYF. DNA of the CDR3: TGTGCCAGCAGTTTTCCAGGCAAAGAGACCCAGTACTTC.

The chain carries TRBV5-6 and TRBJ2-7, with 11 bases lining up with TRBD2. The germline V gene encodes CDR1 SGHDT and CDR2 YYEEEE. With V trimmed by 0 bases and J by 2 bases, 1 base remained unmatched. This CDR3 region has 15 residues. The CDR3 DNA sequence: TGTGCCAGCAGCTTGGGACTAGCGGGGACCTACGAGCAGTACGTC. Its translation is CASSLGLAGTYEQYV.

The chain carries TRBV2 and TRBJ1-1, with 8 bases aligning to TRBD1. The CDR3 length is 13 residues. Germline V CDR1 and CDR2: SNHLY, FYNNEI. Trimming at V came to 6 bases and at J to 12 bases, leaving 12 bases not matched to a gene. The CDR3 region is CASRGTADRGTFF. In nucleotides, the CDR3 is TGTGCCAGCAGGGGAACCGCCGACAGGGGAACTTTCTTT.

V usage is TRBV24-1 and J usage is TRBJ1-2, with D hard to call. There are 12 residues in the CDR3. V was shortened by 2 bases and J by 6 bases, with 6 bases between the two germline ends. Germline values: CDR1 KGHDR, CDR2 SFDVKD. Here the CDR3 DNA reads TGTGCCACCAGTGATTCGATTAATGGCTACACCTTC. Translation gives CATSDSINGYTF.

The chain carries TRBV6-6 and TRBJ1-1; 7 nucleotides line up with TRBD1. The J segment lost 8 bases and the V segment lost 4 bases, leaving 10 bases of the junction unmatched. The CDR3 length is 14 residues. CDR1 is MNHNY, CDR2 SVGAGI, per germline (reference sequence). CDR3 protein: CASSFIQGRREAFF. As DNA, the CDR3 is TGTGCCAGCAGTTTCATACAGGGGAGGAGGGAAGCTTTCTTT.

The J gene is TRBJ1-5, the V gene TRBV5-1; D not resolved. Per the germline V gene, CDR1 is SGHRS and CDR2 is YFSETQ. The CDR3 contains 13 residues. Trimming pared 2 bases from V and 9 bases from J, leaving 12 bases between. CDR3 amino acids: CASSFGRDGPQHF. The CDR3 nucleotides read TGCGCCAGCAGCTTCGGCCGCGACGGGCCCCAGCATTTT.

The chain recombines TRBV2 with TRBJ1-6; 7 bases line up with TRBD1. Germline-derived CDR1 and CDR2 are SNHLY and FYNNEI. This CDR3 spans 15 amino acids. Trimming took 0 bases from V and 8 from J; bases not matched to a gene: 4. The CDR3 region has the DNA TGTGCCAGCAGTGAAGCGCAGGGGGAATATTCACCCCTCCACTTT. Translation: CASSEAQGEYSPLHF.

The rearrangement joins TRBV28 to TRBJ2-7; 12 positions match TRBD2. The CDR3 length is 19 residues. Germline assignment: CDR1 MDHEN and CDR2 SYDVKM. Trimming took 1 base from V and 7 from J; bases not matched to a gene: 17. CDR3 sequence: CASSLSGLGGSSGRVEQYF. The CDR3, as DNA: TGTGCCAGCAGTTTATCGGGACTCGGGGGGTCTAGCGGGAGGGTAGAGCAGTACTTC.

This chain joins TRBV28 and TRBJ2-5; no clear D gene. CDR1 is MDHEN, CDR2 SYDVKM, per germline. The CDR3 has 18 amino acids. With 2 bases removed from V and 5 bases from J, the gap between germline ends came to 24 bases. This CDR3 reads CASSLPWPAAYNGETQYF. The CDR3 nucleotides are TGTGCCAGCAGTTTACCCTGGCCGGCGGCGTACAACGGTGAGACCCAGTACTTC.

The CDR3 region has the DNA TGTGCCAGCAGCTCTTGGACAGCCCTGGGGACTGAAGCTTTCTTT. Protein sequence: CASSSWTALGTEAFF. The chain combines TRBV5-5 with TRBJ1-1, with D possibly being TRBD1 (6 bases). Between the trimmed V and J ends, which lost 3 bases and 5 bases, there was a span of 17 bases. CDR1 and CDR2 from the germline V gene are SGHKS and YYEKEE (reference sequence). The CDR3 spans 15 residues.

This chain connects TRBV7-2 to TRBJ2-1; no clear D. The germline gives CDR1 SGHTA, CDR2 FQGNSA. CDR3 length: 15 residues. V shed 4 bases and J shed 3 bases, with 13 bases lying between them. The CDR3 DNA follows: TGTGCCAGCAGCTCACCTAGTTGGCTCTACAATGAGCAGTTCTTC. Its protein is CASSSPSWLYNEQFF.

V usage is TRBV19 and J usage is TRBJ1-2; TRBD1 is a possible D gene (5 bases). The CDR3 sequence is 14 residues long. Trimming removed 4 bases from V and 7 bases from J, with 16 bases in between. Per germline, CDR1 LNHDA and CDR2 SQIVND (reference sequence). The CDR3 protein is CASSTGTSAIGYTF. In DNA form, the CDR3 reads TGTGCCAGTAGTACGGGGACTTCGGCTATTGGCTACACCTTC. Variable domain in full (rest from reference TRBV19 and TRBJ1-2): DGGITQSPKYLFRKEGQNVTLSCEQNLNHDAMYWYRQDPGQGLRLIYYSQIVNDFQKGDIAEGYSVSREKKESFPLTVTSAQKNPTAFYLCASSTGTSAIGYTFGSGTRLTVV.

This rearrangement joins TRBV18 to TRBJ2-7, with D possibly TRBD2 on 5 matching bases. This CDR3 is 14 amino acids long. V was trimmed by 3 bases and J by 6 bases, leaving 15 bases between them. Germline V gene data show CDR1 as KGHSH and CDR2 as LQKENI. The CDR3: CASSPRGPPSEQYV. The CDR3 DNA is TGTGCCAGCTCACCGCGCGGGCCACCCAGCGAGCAGTACGTC.